This is a list of T cell receptor beta chains from one sample in a study of glioma-infiltrating T cells. TCRdb called the multiplex PCR reads again in MiXCR, with one record for every CDR3 protein. The table records 9,500 to 15,000 distinct CDR3 sequences, around 27% of them present only once. The material sequenced was glioma tissue, nonneoplastic brain tissue, or PBMCs (not recorded which). The origin of the receptors is a human donor with low-grade glioma or glioblastoma, undergoing nonglioma brain surgery, or in good health (not recorded which). CDR3s include the opening cysteine and the closing phenylalanine or tryptophan. The D gene is left open where the match is weak. The size field is filled for only some rows; it gives once, few, many or a size class.

D gene	V gene	clone size	J gene	CDR3 DNA	CDR3 protein
-	TRBV27	medium-sized	TRBJ2-1	TGTGCCAGCAAACGAGCCTCCCTGAGCTCCTACAATGAGCAGTTCTTC	CASKRASLSSYNEQFF
TRBD2	TRBV6-1	many	TRBJ2-1	TGTGCCAGCAGTGAAACTAGCGGGTCCTACAATGAGCAGTTCTTC	CASSETSGSYNEQFF
TRBD2	TRBV19	-	TRBJ2-2	TGTGCCAGTAGGACGGGGGGTACCGGGGAGCTGTTTTTT	CASRTGGTGELFF
TRBD1	TRBV2	many	TRBJ1-1	TGTGCCAGCAGTGAAGCAACAGGGGCGCCTGAAGCTTTCTTT	CASSEATGAPEAFF
-	TRBV6-4	-	TRBJ2-1	TGTGCCAGCAGTAACCTGGGAGTTACCTCCTACAATGAGCAGTTCTTC	CASSNLGVTSYNEQFF
TRBD1	TRBV30	-	TRBJ1-2	TGTGCCTGGAGCCGGGACAGGGTAGGCTATGGCTACACCTTC	CAWSRDRVGYGYTF
TRBD2	TRBV3-1	-	TRBJ2-1	TGTGCCAGCAGCTCGCCGTCTAGCGGAGCGCGCAATGAGCAGTTCTTC	CASSSPSSGARNEQFF
-	TRBV2	many	TRBJ1-5	TGTGCCAGCGGGACGGGTCAGCCCCAGCATTTT	CASGTGQPQHF
TRBD1	TRBV6-1	many	TRBJ2-5	TGTGCCAGCAGTCGAGGGACAGGGCAAGAGACCCAGTACTTC	CASSRGTGQETQYF
TRBD1	TRBV2	few	TRBJ2-1	TGTGCCAGCACCCGACAGGGTCCCTACAATGAGCAGTTCTTC	CASTRQGPYNEQFF
-	TRBV28	-	TRBJ1-5	TGTGCCAGCAGTCCCCCAAGGGACATAAGCAATCAGCCCCAGCATTTT	CASSPPRDISNQPQHF
-	TRBV5-4	few	TRBJ1-1	TGTGCCAGCAGCTTGGACAGGTTGCGCACTGAAGCTTTCTTT	CASSLDRLRTEAFF
-	TRBV29-1	-	TRBJ1-5	TGCAGCGGTGGAGCAGATAATCAGCCCCAGCATTTT	CSGGADNQPQHF
-	TRBV29-1	many	TRBJ2-5	TGCAGCGTCAGGGGAGTTGAAGAGACCCAGTACTTC	CSVRGVEETQYF
TRBD1	TRBV28	many	TRBJ2-1	TGTGCCAGCAGTTCACCCCAGGGGGCATCCTACAATGAGCAGTTCTTC	CASSSPQGASYNEQFF
-	TRBV6-1	medium-sized	TRBJ2-3	TGTGCCAGCAGTGAAGTTTCCACAGATACGCAGTATTTT	CASSEVSTDTQYF
-	TRBV28	many	TRBJ2-3	TGTGCCAGCAGTCCTCAAACAGGGCAAGATACGCAGTATTTT	CASSPQTGQDTQYF
TRBD2	TRBV28	many	TRBJ2-1	TGTGCCAGCAGTTCTAGCGGGAGTCTTCTCAATGAGCAGTTCTTC	CASSSSGSLLNEQFF
TRBD1	TRBV24-1	few	TRBJ2-2	TGTGCCACCAGTGAGCCTTGGGACAGTCACACCGGGGAGCTGTTTTTT	CATSEPWDSHTGELFF
-	TRBV2	few	TRBJ1-5	TGTGCCAGCAGTGAAGCGCACAGGTCCAGAGGGCCCCAGCATTTT	CASSEAHRSRGPQHF
-	TRBV2	-	TRBJ2-1	TGTGCCAGCAGTGGGCGGCAAGACAATGAGCAGTTCTTC	CASSGRQDNEQFF
-	TRBV7-9	many	TRBJ2-7	TGTGCCAGCAGCTTTGAGCGCTACGAGCAGTACTTC	CASSFERYEQYF
-	TRBV3-1	few	TRBJ2-4	TGTGCCAGCAGCCAGGGGGGTTTTGGAAACATTCAGTACTTC	CASSQGGFGNIQYF